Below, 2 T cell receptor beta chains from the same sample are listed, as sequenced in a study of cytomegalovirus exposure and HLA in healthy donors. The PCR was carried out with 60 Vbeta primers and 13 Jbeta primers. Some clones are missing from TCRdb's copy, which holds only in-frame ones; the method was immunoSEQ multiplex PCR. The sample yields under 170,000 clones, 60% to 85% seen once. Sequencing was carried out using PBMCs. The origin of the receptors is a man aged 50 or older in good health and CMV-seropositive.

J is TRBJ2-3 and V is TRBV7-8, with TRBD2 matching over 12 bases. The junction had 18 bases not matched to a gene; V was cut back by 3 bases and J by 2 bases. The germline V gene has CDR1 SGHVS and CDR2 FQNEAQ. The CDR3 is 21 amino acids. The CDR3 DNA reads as TGTGCCAGCAGCTTCAGGAGGACTAGCGGGACCCGAACACTACCCACAGATACGCAGTATTTT. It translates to CASSFRRTSGTRTLPTDTQYF. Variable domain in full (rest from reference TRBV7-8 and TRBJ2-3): GAGVSQSPRYKVAKRGQDVALRCDPISGHVSLFWYQQALGQGPEFLTYFQNEAQLDKSGLPSDRFFAERPEGSVSTLKIQRTQQEDSAVYLCASSFRRTSGTRTLPTDTQYFGPGTRLTVL.

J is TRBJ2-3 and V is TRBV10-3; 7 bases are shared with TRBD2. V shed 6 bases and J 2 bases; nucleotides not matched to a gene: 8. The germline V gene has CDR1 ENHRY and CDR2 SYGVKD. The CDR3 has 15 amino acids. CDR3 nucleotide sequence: TGTGCCATCAGGGGCATGAGCGGGAACACAGATACGCAGTATTTT. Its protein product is CAIRGMSGNTDTQYF.